These T cell receptor beta chains were read from a single sample in a study of cytomegalovirus exposure and HLA in healthy donors. The method was immunoSEQ multiplex PCR; TCRdb's version includes in-frame clones alone and lacks a portion of them. This table holds about 180,000 clones, 87% found once. The material sequenced was PBMCs. Receptor source: a woman in her thirties in good health and CMV-seronegative. Each CDR3 is given with its conserved first and last residue. The D gene is left open where the match is weak. Clone size is given for some rows only: seen once, a few or many times, or a class if the clone is expanded.

TRBV6-5	-	-	TRBJ2-2	CASSYREPNTGELFF	TGTGCCAGCAGTTACCGGGAGCCGAACACCGGGGAGCTGTTTTTT
TRBV15	-	TRBD2	TRBJ2-1	CATSRTLAGVRDEQFF	TGTGCCACCAGCCGGACTCTAGCGGGGGTCAGGGATGAGCAGTTCTTC
TRBV5-4	-	-	TRBJ2-7	CASSLPGTYEQYF	TGTGCCAGCAGCTTGCCAGGGACCTACGAGCAGTACTTC
TRBV10-1	-	TRBD1	TRBJ2-7	CASSEGTGSYEQYF	TGCGCCAGCAGTGAAGGGACAGGGTCCTACGAGCAGTACTTC
TRBV30	-	-	TRBJ1-4	CAWSVPVGGLVGNEKLFF	TGTGCCTGGAGTGTACCAGTCGGGGGGTTGGTCGGAAATGAAAAACTGTTTTTT
TRBV27	few	-	TRBJ1-5	CATRDGTNQPQHF	TGTGCCACGCGGGACGGGACCAATCAGCCCCAGCATTTT
TRBV5-1	-	-	TRBJ1-4	CASSTFPSEATNEKLFF	TGCGCCAGCAGCACCTTCCCCAGCGAGGCGACTAATGAAAAACTGTTTTTT
TRBV13	once	-	TRBJ2-3	CASSQRTGTDTQYF	TGTGCCAGCAGCCAGAGGACAGGCACAGATACGCAGTATTTT
TRBV4-3	-	-	TRBJ1-1	CASSQDKAQMNTEAFF	TGCGCCAGCAGCCAAGATAAGGCACAGATGAACACTGAAGCTTTCTTT
TRBV7-9	-	-	TRBJ2-7	CASSVTPSSYEQYF	TGTGCCAGCAGCGTGACACCCAGCTCCTACGAGCAGTACTTC
TRBV5-4	-	TRBD1	TRBJ2-3	CASSLPQSGTVSDTQYF	TGTGCCAGCAGCTTACCGCAATCCGGGACAGTTTCAGATACGCAGTATTTT
TRBV11-2	once	-	TRBJ2-7	CASSLQGVDYEQYF	TGTGCCAGCAGCTTACAGGGTGTTGACTACGAGCAGTACTTC
TRBV2	-	-	TRBJ2-1	CASSLGTRSFF	TGTGCCAGCAGTCTGGGGACAAGATCGTTCTTC
TRBV5-1	many	-	TRBJ2-7	CASRDTSYEQYF	TGCGCCAGCAGGGACACTTCCTACGAGCAGTACTTC
TRBV5-6	-	-	TRBJ2-1	CASSPRYNEQFF	TGTGCCAGCAGCCCGAGATACAATGAGCAGTTCTTC
TRBV4-1	-	-	TRBJ1-2	CASSHATGTNYGYTF	TGCGCCAGCAGCCACGCAACAGGGACTAACTATGGCTACACCTTC
TRBV10-1	-	-	TRBJ1-5	CASSEFREPNQPQHF	TGCGCCAGCAGTGAGTTTCGGGAACCCAATCAGCCCCAGCATTTT
TRBV5-1	many	-	TRBJ1-6	CASSPGGANSPLHF	TGCGCCAGCAGCCCGGGCGGGGCTAATTCACCCCTCCACTTT
TRBV21-1	-	-	TRBJ1-2	CASSKDRYYGYTF	TGTGCCAGCAGCAAAGATCGGTACTATGGCTACACCTTC
TRBV13	-	-	TRBJ1-6	CASSQYNSPLHF	TGTGCCAGCAGCCAATATAATTCACCCCTCCACTTT
TRBV9	-	TRBD2	TRBJ2-1	CASSGGLAHGEQFF	TGTGCCAGCAGCGGTGGACTAGCTCATGGTGAGCAGTTCTTC
TRBV5-6	-	-	TRBJ1-3	CASSLAGVDNTIYF	TGTGCCAGCAGCTTGGCCGGGGTGGATAACACCATATATTTT
TRBV29-1	-	TRBD1	TRBJ1-2	CSGSSRGNYGYTF	TGCAGCGGTAGTAGCAGGGGGAACTATGGCTACACCTTC
TRBV7-2	-	TRBD1	TRBJ2-7	CASSLLPTGTGRDEQYF	TGTGCCAGCAGCTTACTTCCAACCGGGACAGGGCGGGACGAGCAGTACTTC
TRBV23-1	-	-	TRBJ2-7	CASTQRGMDGEQYF	TGCGCCAGCACCCAAAGAGGGATGGACGGCGAGCAGTACTTC
TRBV6-1	-	TRBD1	TRBJ1-1	CASSDVPGQGSTEAFF	TGTGCCAGCAGTGATGTTCCGGGACAGGGGAGCACTGAAGCTTTCTTT
TRBV2	-	TRBD2	TRBJ2-5	CASRLAETRTQETQYF	TGTGCCAGCAGGCTAGCGGAAACCAGAACCCAAGAGACCCAGTACTTC
TRBV2	-	TRBD1	TRBJ1-5	CASRGGGNSNQPQHF	TGTGCCAGCAGAGGGGGCGGGAATAGCAATCAGCCCCAGCATTTT
TRBV9	-	-	TRBJ2-7	CASSAGGSLRAYEQYF	TGTGCCAGCAGTGCCGGCGGCAGCCTTCGTGCCTACGAGCAGTACTTC
TRBV5-1	-	TRBD2	TRBJ2-1	CASSLSGGDGEQFF	TGCGCCAGCAGCTTGTCCGGGGGGGATGGTGAGCAGTTCTTC
TRBV15	once	-	TRBJ2-7	CATSRDPGVSYEQYF	TGTGCCACCAGCAGAGATCCGGGGGTTTCCTACGAGCAGTACTTC
TRBV6-5	-	TRBD1	TRBJ2-7	CASRRGTGTYEQYF	TGTGCCAGCAGAAGAGGGACAGGCACCTACGAGCAGTACTTC
TRBV7-9	-	-	TRBJ2-1	CASSEVRAWEQQFF	TGTGCCAGCAGTGAAGTAAGGGCATGGGAGCAGCAGTTCTTC
TRBV7-2	-	-	TRBJ2-7	CASSLANPYEQYF	TGTGCCAGCAGTCTAGCGAACCCCTACGAGCAGTACTTC
TRBV19	-	TRBD1	TRBJ2-7	CASSRTPGQDEQYF	TGTGCCAGTAGTAGAACCCCGGGACAGGACGAGCAGTACTTC
TRBV6-5	-	TRBD1	TRBJ1-5	CASSYSQGNQPQHF	TGTGCCAGCAGTTACTCACAGGGGAATCAGCCCCAGCATTTT
TRBV18	-	-	TRBJ1-2	CASSPPDPAGYGYTF	TGTGCCAGCTCACCACCGGACCCGGCGGGCTATGGCTACACCTTC
TRBV11-1	-	-	TRBJ2-1	CASSPRQANNNEQFF	TGTGCCAGCAGCCCTAGACAGGCCAACAATAATGAGCAGTTCTTC
TRBV13	-	TRBD1	TRBJ1-1	CASSFRQGGTEAFF	TGTGCCAGCAGCTTTCGACAGGGGGGAACTGAAGCTTTCTTT
TRBV6-1	-	-	TRBJ2-7	CASSERAGSAYEQYF	TGTGCCAGCAGTGAAAGGGCAGGGTCGGCCTACGAGCAGTACTTC
TRBV6-1	-	-	TRBJ1-1	CASSEIVRDTEAFF	TGTGCCAGCAGTGAAATAGTCAGGGACACTGAAGCTTTCTTT
TRBV6-5	-	TRBD1	TRBJ1-1	CASSLRRGPEAFF	TGTGCCAGCAGTTTACGTAGGGGGCCCGAAGCTTTCTTT
TRBV5-1	-	TRBD2	TRBJ2-7	CASSLGTSGGPYEQYF	TGCGCCAGCAGCTTAGGGACTAGCGGGGGGCCCTACGAGCAGTACTTC
TRBV2	-	-	TRBJ1-5	CASSEALDTNQPQHF	TGTGCCAGCAGTGAAGCCCTGGACACAAATCAGCCCCAGCATTTT
TRBV6-6	-	-	TRBJ2-7	CASSYGASKAYEQYF	TGTGCCAGCAGTTACGGGGCTTCCAAAGCCTACGAGCAGTACTTC
TRBV15	-	-	TRBJ1-1	CATFLDSTSNTEAFF	TGTGCCACCTTCCTGGACTCTACTTCGAACACTGAAGCTTTCTTT
TRBV7-9	-	TRBD2	TRBJ2-5	CASSLPRTSGETQYF	TGTGCCAGCAGCTTACCTCGGACTAGCGGCGAGACCCAGTACTTC
TRBV21-1	-	-	TRBJ1-6	CASSKEEGTGPSPLHF	TGTGCCAGCAGCAAAGAGGAAGGGACAGGGCCCTCACCCCTCCACTTT
TRBV27	once	-	TRBJ2-7	CASSPGSYEQYF	TGTGCCAGCAGTCCCGGTTCCTACGAGCAGTACTTC
TRBV4-2	-	-	TRBJ1-4	CASSQEWKQPDEKLFF	TGTGCCAGCAGCCAAGAGTGGAAACAGCCCGATGAAAAACTGTTTTTT
TRBV5-1	-	TRBD2	TRBJ2-7	CASSLSLAGPWDEQYF	TGCGCCAGCAGCTTGAGTCTAGCGGGGCCCTGGGACGAGCAGTACTTC
TRBV9	-	-	TRBJ2-7	CASSSSELQGAYEQYF	TGTGCCAGCAGCAGTAGCGAGCTACAGGGTGCCTACGAGCAGTACTTC
TRBV5-1	-	-	TRBJ2-7	CASKIGGPYEQYF	TGCGCCAGCAAGATCGGGGGGCCTTACGAGCAGTACTTC
TRBV7-9	-	-	TRBJ1-1	CASSVRNTEAFF	TGTGCCAGCAGCGTTCGTAACACTGAAGCTTTCTTT